The 17 T cell receptor beta chains reported below all come from one sample, sequenced in a study of vaccination effects on CD4 cells after COVID-19 (dated 2022 in TCRdb). To identify antigen-specific CD4+ T cell clonotypes by their expansion, the ViraFEST assay first stimulated PBMC with viral peptide pools and then applied TCR sequencing. After around 11 days of culture, CD4+ T cells were isolated with the EasySep CD4+ T cell isolation kit. Participants received two doses of either the BNT162b2 or the mRNA-1273 mRNA SARS-CoV-2 vaccine. Antigens of these TCRs are unknown. The protocol used for the library was the immunoSEQ multiplex PCR assay. TCRdb mirrors the immuneACCESS table, restricted to in-frame sequences. Some clones are absent from its copies; in checked studies, under half trace to an unresolved V gene, and the reason for the others is unknown. The sample contains about 59,000 clones, around 80% of them found a single time. Roughly 2% of the sample belongs to the ten largest clones.

The material was CD4+ T cells from PBMCs cultured with HCoV-OC43 spike peptides, obtained after COVID-19 vaccination. The sample's cell subset or site, from its label and the paper: HCoV-OC43 spike overlapping peptide pool stimulation. These receptors all come from a human donor who received a COVID-19 vaccine.

V gene TRBV7-2 combines with J gene TRBJ2-7, with 8 bases fitting TRBD2. Trimming cost V 4 bases and J 9 bases; bases outside gene matches: 11. The V gene's germline CDR1 is SGHTA and CDR2 FQGNSA. This CDR3 comprises 14 residues. CDR3 protein: CASSWGFGSGGQYV. In DNA, the CDR3 is TGTGCCAGCAGCTGGGGATTCGGCAGCGGGGGGCAGTACGTC.

The chain has TRBV6-5 and TRBJ1-5, with TRBD1 matching 7 bases. The germline CDR1 and CDR2 sequences are MNHEY and SVGAGI. The CDR3 loop spans 13 amino acids. The ends lost 5 bases at V and 5 bases at J; junction bases unmatched: 3. The CDR3 spells CASSTQGDQPQHF. CDR3 nucleotides: TGTGCCAGCAGTACCCAGGGGGATCAGCCCCAGCATTTT.

This clone was seen a handful of times. This rearrangement joins TRBV19 to TRBJ1-2, with 7 bases fitting TRBD1. Trimming cost V 6 bases and J 4 bases; bases outside gene matches: 8. The germline gives CDR1 LNHDA, CDR2 SQIVND (reference sequence). This CDR3 region has 14 residues. In nucleotides, the CDR3 is TGTGCCAGTAGATCCACCGGGACAGTCTATGGCTACACCTTC. Its protein is CASRSTGTVYGYTF.

The chain uses TRBV5-1 and TRBJ2-2; unclear D gene. CDR3 length: 16 amino acids. The V gene lost 0 bases and the J gene lost 3 bases, with 12 bases spanning the gap. Germline V gene sequence: CDR1 SGHRS, CDR2 YFSETQ. The CDR3, as DNA: TGCGCCAGCAGCTTGGTTGGGTCCAAGGACACCGGGGAGCTGTTTTTT. The encoded protein is CASSLVGSKDTGELFF.

The gene calls are TRBV7-3 and TRBJ2-2; a weak D match, TRBD2 (7 bases). V dropped 1 base and J dropped 4 bases, with 13 bases sitting between them. CDR3 length: 16 residues. CDR1 and CDR2 (germline): SGHTA, FQGTGA. CDR3 sequence: CASSLMGGPGTGELFF. DNA for the CDR3: TGTGCCAGCAGCTTAATGGGGGGGCCGGGCACCGGGGAGCTGTTTTTT.

The rearrangement links TRBV24-1 to TRBJ1-2; D might be TRBD1 (5 bases). Trimming stripped 3 bases from V and 8 bases from J, with 24 bases between. The CDR3 extends over 17 amino acids. The germline V gene has CDR1 KGHDR and CDR2 SFDVKD. CDR3 amino acids: CATSDGDADPLLMGYTF. The CDR3, as DNA: TGTGCCACCAGTGATGGGGACGCGGACCCTCTCCTTATGGGCTACACCTTC.

This chain joins TRBV3-1 (or the pseudogene TRBV3-2) and TRBJ2-1; maybe TRBD2 (7 bases). The CDR3 spans 16 residues. Looked up from germline, CDR1 is LGHDT and CDR2 is YNNKEL (reference sequence). V lost 6 bases to trimming and J lost 0 bases, with 15 bases between them. In DNA form, the CDR3 reads TGTGCCAGCAGTTCGAAGGGGGGGGACTCCTACAATGAGCAGTTCTTC. Translated, it gives CASSSKGGDSYNEQFF.

The rearrangement links TRBV30 to TRBJ1-3; D unresolved. CDR1 is GTSNPN, CDR2 SVGIG, per germline (reference sequence). The CDR3 runs 14 residues. V was trimmed by 0 bases and J by 1 base, leaving 7 bases between them. CDR3 sequence reads: CAWSVLMSGNTIYF. The CDR3 DNA is TGTGCCTGGAGTGTACTGATGTCTGGAAACACCATATATTTT.

This clone has just one count. The J gene is TRBJ1-2, the V gene TRBV5-6; TRBD1 matches 8 bases. The V and J ends lost 3 bases and 5 bases, in that order; junction bases with no gene match: 6. This CDR3 is built from 14 residues. CDR1 and CDR2 (germline): SGHDT, YYEEEE. Here the CDR3 DNA reads TGTGCCAGCAGCTGGGTGACAGGGGTATATGGCTACACCTTC. This codes for CASSWVTGVYGYTF.

The chain couples TRBV25-1 to TRBJ1-3; 7 positions match TRBD1. With 8 bases clipped from V and 1 base from J, the junction kept 5 bases outside the gene matches. The CDR3 has 14 residues. The germline V gene has CDR1 MGHDK and CDR2 SYGVNS. As DNA, the CDR3 is TGTGCCAGCCGCCCGACAGGGTCTGGAAACACCATATATTTT. This encodes CASRPTGSGNTIYF.

This clone was found once. The chain joins TRBV28 to TRBJ1-2, with D unclear. The CDR3 sequence is 14 residues long. CDR1 and CDR2 (germline): MDHEN, SYDVKM. Trimming removed 6 bases at V and 4 bases at J, with 15 bases between. CDR3 region: CASRRTASGYGYTF. CDR3 nucleotides: TGTGCCAGCAGGCGGACGGCATCTGGCTATGGCTACACCTTC.

The V call is TRBV5-1, the J call TRBJ2-1; TRBD2 agrees at 8 bases. Germline V gene data show CDR1 as SGHRS and CDR2 as YFSETQ. V gave up 0 bases and J gave up 4 bases; unmatched junction bases: 12. The CDR3 covers 18 residues. The CDR3 here is CASSLVSVGGGLYNEQFF. CDR3 nucleotides: TGCGCCAGCAGCTTGGTTAGCGTTGGCGGGGGGCTTTACAATGAGCAGTTCTTC.

This chain connects TRBV19 to TRBJ2-3; TRBD2 matches 8 bases. CDR3 length equals 16 residues. Trimming removed 6 bases from V and 7 bases from J; junction bases left unmatched: 15. Germline values: CDR1 LNHDA, CDR2 SQIVND (reference sequence). CDR3 in amino acids: CASSPRSGGGRNTQYF. In DNA, the CDR3 is TGTGCCAGTAGCCCCCGGAGCGGGGGCGGAAGGAATACGCAGTATTTT.

The chain recombines TRBV30 with TRBJ2-3; no firm D call. Trimming took off 0 bases at V and 6 bases at J, with 7 bases between the two ends. CDR3 length: 12 residues. Germline values: CDR1 GTSNPN, CDR2 SVGIG (reference sequence). In nucleotides, the CDR3 is TGTGCCTGGAGTGTACCGTCGGATACGCAGTATTTT. Encoded protein: CAWSVPSDTQYF.

V and J are TRBV6-6 and TRBJ1-3; D gene unclear. The V end lost 6 bases, the J end lost 0 bases, and 9 bases lay between the germline ends. Germline lookup yields CDR1 MNHNY and CDR2 SVGAGI (reference sequence). This CDR3 contains 14 residues. The CDR3 here is CASSQPFSGNTIYF. The CDR3 DNA follows: TGTGCCAGCAGCCAGCCTTTCTCTGGAAACACCATATATTTT.

This chain links TRBV6-4 with TRBJ2-7, with D perhaps matching TRBD1 (9 bases). The CDR3 extends over 19 amino acids. Germline CDR1 MRHNA, CDR2 SNTAGT. V lost 8 bases and J 2 bases, leaving 31 bases between the germline ends. CDR3: CASAGGWDRAYIVTYEQYV. The CDR3 bases are TGTGCCAGCGCGGGGGGATGGGACAGGGCCTACATAGTAACCTACGAGCAGTACGTC.

The DNA of the CDR3 is TGCGCCAGCAGTGAGGGGGGGAGCGGTTGGGATACGCAGTATTTT. This sequence encodes CASSEGGSGWDTQYF. V is TRBV10-1 and J is TRBJ2-3; D possibly corresponds to TRBD2 (6 bases). Germline CDR1 reads WNHNN; CDR2 reads SYGVQD (reference sequence). Trimming removed 2 bases at V and 6 bases at J, with 15 bases between. The length of the CDR3 is 15 residues.